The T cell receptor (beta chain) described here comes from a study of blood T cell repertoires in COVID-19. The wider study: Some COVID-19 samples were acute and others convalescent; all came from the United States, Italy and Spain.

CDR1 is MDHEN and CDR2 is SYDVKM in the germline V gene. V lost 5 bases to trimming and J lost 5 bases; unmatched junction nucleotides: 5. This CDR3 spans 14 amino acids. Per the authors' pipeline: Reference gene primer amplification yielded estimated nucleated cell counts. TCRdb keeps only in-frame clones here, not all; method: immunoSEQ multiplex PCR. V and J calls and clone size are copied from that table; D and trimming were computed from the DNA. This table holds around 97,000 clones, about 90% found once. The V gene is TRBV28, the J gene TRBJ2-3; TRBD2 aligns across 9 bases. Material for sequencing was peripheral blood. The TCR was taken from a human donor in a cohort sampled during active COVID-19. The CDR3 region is CASSEAGGKDTQYF. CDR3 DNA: TGTGCCAGCAGTGAAGCGGGGGGCAAAGATACGCAGTATTTT. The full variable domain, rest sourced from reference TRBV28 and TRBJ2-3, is DVKVTQSSRYLVKRTGEKVFLECVQDMDHENMFWYRQDPGLGLRLIYFSYDVKMKEKGDIPEGYSVSREKKERFSLILESASTNQTSMYLCASSEAGGKDTQYFGPGTRLTVL.